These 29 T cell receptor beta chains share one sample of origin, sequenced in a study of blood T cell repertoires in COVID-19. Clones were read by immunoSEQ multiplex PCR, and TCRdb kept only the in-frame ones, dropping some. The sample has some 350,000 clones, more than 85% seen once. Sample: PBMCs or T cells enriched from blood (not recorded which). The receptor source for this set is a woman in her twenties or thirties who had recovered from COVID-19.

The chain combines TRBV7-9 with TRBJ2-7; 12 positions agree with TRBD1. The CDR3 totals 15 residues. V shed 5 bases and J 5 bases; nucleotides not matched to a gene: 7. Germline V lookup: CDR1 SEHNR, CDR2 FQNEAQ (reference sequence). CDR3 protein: CASSSRDRGPHEQYF. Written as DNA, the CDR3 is TGTGCCAGCAGCAGCCGGGACAGGGGGCCCCACGAGCAGTACTTC.

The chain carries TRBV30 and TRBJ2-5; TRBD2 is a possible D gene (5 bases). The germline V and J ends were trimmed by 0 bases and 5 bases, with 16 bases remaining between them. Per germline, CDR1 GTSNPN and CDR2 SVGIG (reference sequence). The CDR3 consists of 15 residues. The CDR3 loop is CAWSVWEKGIETQYF. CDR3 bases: TGTGCCTGGAGTGTATGGGAGAAAGGTATCGAGACCCAGTACTTC.

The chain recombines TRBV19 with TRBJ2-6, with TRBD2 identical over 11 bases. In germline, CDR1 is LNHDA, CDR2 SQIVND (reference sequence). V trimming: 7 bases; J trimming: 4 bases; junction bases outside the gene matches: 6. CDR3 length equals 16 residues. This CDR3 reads CASTLSGRAGANVLTF. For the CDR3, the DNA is TGTGCCAGTACCCTTAGCGGGAGGGCCGGGGCCAACGTCCTGACTTTC.

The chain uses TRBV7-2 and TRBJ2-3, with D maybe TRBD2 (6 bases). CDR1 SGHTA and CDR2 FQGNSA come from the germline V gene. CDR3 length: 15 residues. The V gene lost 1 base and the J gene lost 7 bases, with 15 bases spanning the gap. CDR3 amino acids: CASSLGATRGYTQYF. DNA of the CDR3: TGTGCCAGCAGCTTAGGGGCCACTCGGGGGTATACGCAGTATTTT.

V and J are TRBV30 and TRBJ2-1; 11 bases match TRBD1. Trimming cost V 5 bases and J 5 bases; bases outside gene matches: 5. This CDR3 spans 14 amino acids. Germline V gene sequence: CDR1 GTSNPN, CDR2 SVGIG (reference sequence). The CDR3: CAWGQGATDNEQFF. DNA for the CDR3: TGTGCCTGGGGACAGGGGGCGACCGACAATGAGCAGTTCTTC.

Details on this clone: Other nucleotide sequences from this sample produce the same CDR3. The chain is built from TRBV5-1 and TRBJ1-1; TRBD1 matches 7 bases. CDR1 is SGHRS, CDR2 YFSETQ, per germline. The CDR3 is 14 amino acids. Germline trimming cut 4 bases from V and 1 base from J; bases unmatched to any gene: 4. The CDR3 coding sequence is TGCGCCAGCAGCGCAGGGACAGCGAACACTGAAGCTTTCTTT. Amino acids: CASSAGTANTEAFF.

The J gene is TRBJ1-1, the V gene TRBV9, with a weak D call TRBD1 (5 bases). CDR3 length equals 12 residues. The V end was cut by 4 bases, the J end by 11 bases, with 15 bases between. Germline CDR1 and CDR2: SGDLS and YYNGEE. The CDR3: CASSTRRGRAFF. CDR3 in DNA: TGTGCCAGCAGCACCCGGAGGGGCAGGGCTTTCTTT.

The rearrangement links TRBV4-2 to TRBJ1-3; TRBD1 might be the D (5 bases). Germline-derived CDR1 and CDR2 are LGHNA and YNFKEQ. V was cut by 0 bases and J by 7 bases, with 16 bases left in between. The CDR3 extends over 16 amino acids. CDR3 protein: CASSQDFTGSSNTIYF. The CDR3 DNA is TGTGCCAGCAGCCAAGATTTCACAGGCAGTTCGAACACCATATATTTT.

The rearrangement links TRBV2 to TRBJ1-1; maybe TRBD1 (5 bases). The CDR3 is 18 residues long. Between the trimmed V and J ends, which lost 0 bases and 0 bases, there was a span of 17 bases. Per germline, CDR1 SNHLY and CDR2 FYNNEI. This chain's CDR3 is CASSEAAVDTMMNTEAFF. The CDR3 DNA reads TGTGCCAGCAGTGAAGCGGCCGTGGACACCATGATGAACACTGAAGCTTTCTTT.

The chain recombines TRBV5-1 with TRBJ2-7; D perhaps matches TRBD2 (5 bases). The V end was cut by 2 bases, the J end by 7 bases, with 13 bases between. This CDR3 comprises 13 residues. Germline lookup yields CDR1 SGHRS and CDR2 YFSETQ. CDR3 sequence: CASSFEAGGEQYF. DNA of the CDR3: TGCGCCAGCAGCTTCGAGGCAGGAGGAGAGCAGTACTTC.

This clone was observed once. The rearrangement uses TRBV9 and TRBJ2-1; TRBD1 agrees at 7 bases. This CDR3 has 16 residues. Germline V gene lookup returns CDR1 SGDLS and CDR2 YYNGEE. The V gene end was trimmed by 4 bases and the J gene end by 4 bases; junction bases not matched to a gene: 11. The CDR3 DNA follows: TGTGCCAGCAGCATAGCCGGGACAGCCTTTTACAATGAGCAGTTCTTC. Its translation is CASSIAGTAFYNEQFF. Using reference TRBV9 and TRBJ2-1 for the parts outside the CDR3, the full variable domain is DSGVTQTPKHLITATGQRVTLRCSPRSGDLSVYWYQQSLDQGLQFLIQYYNGEERAKGNILERFSAQQFPDLHSELNLSSLELGDSALYFCASSIAGTAFYNEQFFGPGTRLTVL.

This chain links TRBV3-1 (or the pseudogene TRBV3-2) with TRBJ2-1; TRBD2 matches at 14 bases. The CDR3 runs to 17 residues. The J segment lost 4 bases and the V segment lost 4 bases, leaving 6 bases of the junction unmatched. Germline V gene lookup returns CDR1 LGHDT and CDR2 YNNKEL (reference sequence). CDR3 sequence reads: CASSPPRTSGRYNEQFF. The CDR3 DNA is TGTGCCAGCAGCCCACCCCGGACTAGCGGGAGGTACAATGAGCAGTTCTTC.

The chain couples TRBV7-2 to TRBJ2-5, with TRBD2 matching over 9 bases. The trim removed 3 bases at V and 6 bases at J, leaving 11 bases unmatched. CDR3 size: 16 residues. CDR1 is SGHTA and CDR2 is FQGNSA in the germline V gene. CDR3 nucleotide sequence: TGTGCCAGCAGCTTGGACATAGCGGGAGAAGCGAAGACCCAGTACTTC. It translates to CASSLDIAGEAKTQYF.

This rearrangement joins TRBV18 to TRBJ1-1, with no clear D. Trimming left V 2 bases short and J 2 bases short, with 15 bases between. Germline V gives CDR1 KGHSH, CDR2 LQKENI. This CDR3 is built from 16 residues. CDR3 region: CASSPTPGSVNTEAFF. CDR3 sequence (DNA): TGTGCCAGCTCACCAACTCCGGGATCGGTTAACACTGAAGCTTTCTTT.

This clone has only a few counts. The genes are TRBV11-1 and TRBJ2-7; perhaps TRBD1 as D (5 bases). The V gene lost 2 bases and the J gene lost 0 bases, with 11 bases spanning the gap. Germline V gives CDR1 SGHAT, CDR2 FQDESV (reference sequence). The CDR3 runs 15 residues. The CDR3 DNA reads TGTGCCAGCAGCTTAAGGAGACAGAGCTCCTACGAGCAGTACTTC. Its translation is CASSLRRQSSYEQYF. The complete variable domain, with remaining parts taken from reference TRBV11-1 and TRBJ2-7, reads EAEVAQSPRYKITEKSQAVAFWCDPISGHATLYWYRQILGQGPELLVQFQDESVVDDSQLPKDRFSAERLKGVDSTLKIQPAELGDSAMYLCASSLRRQSSYEQYFGPGTRLTVT.

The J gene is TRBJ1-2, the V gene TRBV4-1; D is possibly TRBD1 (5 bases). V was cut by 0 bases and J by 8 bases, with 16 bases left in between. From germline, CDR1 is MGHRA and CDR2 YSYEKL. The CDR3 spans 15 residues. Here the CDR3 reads CASSQEPGLRRGYTF. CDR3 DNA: TGCGCCAGCAGCCAAGAGCCGGGACTACGGAGGGGCTACACCTTC.

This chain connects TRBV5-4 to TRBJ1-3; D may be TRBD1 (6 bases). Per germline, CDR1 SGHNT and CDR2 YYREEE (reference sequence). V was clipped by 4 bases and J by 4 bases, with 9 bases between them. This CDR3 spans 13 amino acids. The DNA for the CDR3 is TGTGCCAGCAGCGTACAGGGAGGAAACACCATATATTTT. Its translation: CASSVQGGNTIYF. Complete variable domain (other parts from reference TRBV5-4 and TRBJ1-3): ETGVTQSPTHLIKTRGQQVTLRCSSQSGHNTVSWYQQALGQGPQFIFQYYREEENGRGNFPPRFSGLQFPNYSSELNVNALELDDSALYLCASSVQGGNTIYFGEGSWLTVV.

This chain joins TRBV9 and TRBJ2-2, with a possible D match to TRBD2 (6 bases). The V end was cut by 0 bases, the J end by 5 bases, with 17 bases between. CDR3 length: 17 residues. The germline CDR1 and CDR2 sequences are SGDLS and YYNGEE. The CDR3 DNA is TGTGCCAGCAGCGTAGGGGACTCCATATCGAGGACCGGGGAGCTGTTTTTT. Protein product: CASSVGDSISRTGELFF.

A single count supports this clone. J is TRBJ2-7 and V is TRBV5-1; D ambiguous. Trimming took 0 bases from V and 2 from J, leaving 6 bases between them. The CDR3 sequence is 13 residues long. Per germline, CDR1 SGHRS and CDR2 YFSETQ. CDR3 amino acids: CASSLALTYEQYF. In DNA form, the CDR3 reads TGCGCCAGCAGCTTGGCCCTAACCTACGAGCAGTACTTC.

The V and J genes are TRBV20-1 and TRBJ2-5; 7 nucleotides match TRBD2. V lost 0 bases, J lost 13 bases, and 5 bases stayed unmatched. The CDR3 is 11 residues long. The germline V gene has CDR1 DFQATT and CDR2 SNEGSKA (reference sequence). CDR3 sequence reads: CSARELSGVYF. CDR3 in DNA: TGCAGTGCTAGAGAGCTGAGCGGGGTGTACTTC.

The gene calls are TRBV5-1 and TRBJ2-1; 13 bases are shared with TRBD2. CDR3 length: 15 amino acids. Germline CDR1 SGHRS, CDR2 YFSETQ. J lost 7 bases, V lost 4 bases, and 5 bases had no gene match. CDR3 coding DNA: TGCGCCAGCAGCCCGGGACTAGCGGGGTTTAATGAGCAGTTCTTC. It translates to CASSPGLAGFNEQFF.

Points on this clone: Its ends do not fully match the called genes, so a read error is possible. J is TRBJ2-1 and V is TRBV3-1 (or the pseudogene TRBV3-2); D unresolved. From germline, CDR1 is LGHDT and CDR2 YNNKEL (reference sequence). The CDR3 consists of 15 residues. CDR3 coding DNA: TGTGCCAGCACCCAAAATAGAAACTCCTACAATGAGCAGTTCTTC. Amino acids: CASTQNRNSYNEQFF.

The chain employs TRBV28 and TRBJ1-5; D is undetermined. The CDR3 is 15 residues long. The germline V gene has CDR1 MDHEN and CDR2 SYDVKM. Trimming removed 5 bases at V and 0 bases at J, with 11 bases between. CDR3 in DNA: TGTGCCAGCAGTAAACAGACATATAGCAATCAGCCCCAGCATTTT. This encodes CASSKQTYSNQPQHF. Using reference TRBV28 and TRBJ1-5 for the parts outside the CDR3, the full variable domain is DVKVTQSSRYLVKRTGEKVFLECVQDMDHENMFWYRQDPGLGLRLIYFSYDVKMKEKGDIPEGYSVSREKKERFSLILESASTNQTSMYLCASSKQTYSNQPQHFGDGTRLSIL.

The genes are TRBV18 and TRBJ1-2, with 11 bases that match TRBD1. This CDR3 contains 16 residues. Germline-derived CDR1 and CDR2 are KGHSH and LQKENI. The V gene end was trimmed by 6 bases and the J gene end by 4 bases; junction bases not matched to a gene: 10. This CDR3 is CASSPGTGGQGYGYTF. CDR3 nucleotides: TGTGCCAGCTCCCCCGGGACAGGGGGTCAGGGCTATGGCTACACCTTC.

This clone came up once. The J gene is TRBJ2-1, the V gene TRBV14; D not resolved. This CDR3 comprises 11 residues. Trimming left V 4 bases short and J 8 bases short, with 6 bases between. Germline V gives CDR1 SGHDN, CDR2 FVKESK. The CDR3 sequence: CASSLGHEQFF. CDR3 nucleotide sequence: TGTGCCAGCAGCCTGGGCCATGAGCAGTTCTTC.

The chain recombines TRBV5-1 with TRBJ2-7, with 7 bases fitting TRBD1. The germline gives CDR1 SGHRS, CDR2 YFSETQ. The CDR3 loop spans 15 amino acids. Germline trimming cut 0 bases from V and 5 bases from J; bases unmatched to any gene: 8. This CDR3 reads CASSLAVEGADEQYF. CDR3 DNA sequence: TGCGCCAGCAGCTTGGCCGTAGAGGGGGCGGACGAGCAGTACTTC.

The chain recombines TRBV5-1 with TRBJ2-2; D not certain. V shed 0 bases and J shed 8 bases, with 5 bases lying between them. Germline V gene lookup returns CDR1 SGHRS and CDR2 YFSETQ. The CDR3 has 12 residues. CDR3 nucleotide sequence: TGCGCCAGCAGCTTGGAGCAAGGGGAGCTGTTTTTT. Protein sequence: CASSLEQGELFF.

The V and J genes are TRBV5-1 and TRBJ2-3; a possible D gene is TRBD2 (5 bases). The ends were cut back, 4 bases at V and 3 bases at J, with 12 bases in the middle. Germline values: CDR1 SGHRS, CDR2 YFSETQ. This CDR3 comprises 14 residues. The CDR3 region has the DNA TGCGCCAGCAGCGAGGGAGAGGTTACAGATACGCAGTATTTT. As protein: CASSEGEVTDTQYF.

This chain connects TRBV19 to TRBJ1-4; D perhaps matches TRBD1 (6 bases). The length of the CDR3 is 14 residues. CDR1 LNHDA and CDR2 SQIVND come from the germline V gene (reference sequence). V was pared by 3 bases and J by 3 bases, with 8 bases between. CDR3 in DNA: TGTGCCAGTAGTATGGCAGGGGCTAATGAAAAACTGTTTTTT. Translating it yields CASSMAGANEKLFF.